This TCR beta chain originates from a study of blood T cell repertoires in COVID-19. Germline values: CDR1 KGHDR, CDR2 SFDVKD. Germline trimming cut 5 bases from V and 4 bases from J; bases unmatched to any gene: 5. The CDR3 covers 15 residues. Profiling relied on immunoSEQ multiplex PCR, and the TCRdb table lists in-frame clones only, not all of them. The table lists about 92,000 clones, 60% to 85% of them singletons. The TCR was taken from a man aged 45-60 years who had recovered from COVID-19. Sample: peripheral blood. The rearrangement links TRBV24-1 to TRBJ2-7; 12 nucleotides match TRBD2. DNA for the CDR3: TGTGCCACCAGTGCTCTGACTAGCGGGAGATACGAGCAGTACTTC. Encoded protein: CATSALTSGRYEQYF.